Each of the 14 T cell receptor beta chains below was sequenced from the same sample in a study of blood T cell repertoires in COVID-19. Only in-frame clones appear in the TCRdb table, and some are missing; sequencing was by immunoSEQ multiplex PCR. The data contain more than 250,000 clones, around 83% of them singletons. The specimen sequenced was peripheral blood. These receptors were taken from a woman aged 50 to 60 with acute or convalescent COVID-19.

V is TRBV6-9 and J is TRBJ1-2; a possible D gene is TRBD1 (5 bases). V gave up 2 bases and J gave up 2 bases, with 9 bases separating them. The CDR3 consists of 14 residues. Per germline, CDR1 MNHGY and CDR2 SVAAGI. This CDR3 reads CASSYGRENYGYTF. The DNA for the CDR3 is TGTGCCAGCAGTTATGGCAGGGAAAACTATGGCTACACCTTC.

This clone showed up just once. A read error may explain this, as a much larger clone is one base away. The CDR3 DNA follows: TGTGCCAGCAGCTCAACAGGGGCGGATTCACCCTTCCACTTT. Its protein product is CASSSTGADSPFHF. J is TRBJ1-6 and V is TRBV7-3, with 7 bases that match TRBD1. The CDR3 contains 14 residues. Germline V gene lookup returns CDR1 SGHTA and CDR2 FQGTGA. Full variable domain (missing parts from reference TRBV7-3 and TRBJ1-6): GAGVSQTPSNKVTEKGKYVELRCDPISGHTALYWYRQSLGQGPEFLIYFQGTGAADDSGLPNDRFFAVRPEGSVSTLKIQRTERGDSAVYLCASSSTGADSPFHFGNGTRLTVT.

The chain links TRBV7-9 to TRBJ1-2; weak D call: TRBD1 (5 bases). Germline V lookup: CDR1 SEHNR, CDR2 FQNEAQ (reference sequence). This CDR3 contains 15 residues. V was pared by 3 bases and J by 5 bases, with 16 bases between. CDR3 sequence (DNA): TGTGCCAGCAGCTTGACGTCCAGGGAGGATTATGGCTACACCTTC. Its translation: CASSLTSREDYGYTF.

The chain is built from TRBV10-2 and TRBJ2-5; 10 nucleotides align to TRBD2. V dropped 6 bases and J dropped 6; count of bases not matched to a gene: 10. Germline V gives CDR1 WSHSY, CDR2 SAAADI. The CDR3 spans 15 residues. Here the CDR3 DNA reads TGCGCCAGCAGCGAAAGGGGACTAGCGTTTCAGACCCAGTACTTC. Its translation: CASSERGLAFQTQYF.

V usage is TRBV4-3 and J usage is TRBJ1-5; D perhaps matches TRBD1 (6 bases). Trimming stripped 1 base from V and 5 bases from J, with 12 bases between. The CDR3 sequence is 15 residues long. Germline assignment: CDR1 LGHNA and CDR2 YSLEER. CDR3 sequence: CASSQGGQWDQPQHF. The DNA of the CDR3 is TGCGCCAGCAGCCAAGGCGGACAGTGGGATCAGCCCCAGCATTTT.

The chain carries TRBV5-1 and TRBJ2-2; D gene unclear. Trimming left V 2 bases short and J 1 base short, with 6 bases between. The germline gives CDR1 SGHRS, CDR2 YFSETQ. There are 14 residues in the CDR3. CDR3 bases: TGCGCCAGCAGCTTTCAGGTGAACACCGGGGAGCTGTTTTTT. Protein sequence: CASSFQVNTGELFF.

The V call is TRBV28, the J call TRBJ1-6; 11 bases map to TRBD1. The CDR3 length is 14 residues. Germline assignment: CDR1 MDHEN and CDR2 SYDVKM. V lost 4 bases and J lost 8; bases outside the gene matches: 1. Written as DNA, the CDR3 is TGTGCCAGCAGTTGGGGACAGGGGGATTCACCCCTCCACTTT. It yields the protein CASSWGQGDSPLHF. Variable domain in full (rest from reference TRBV28 and TRBJ1-6): DVKVTQSSRYLVKRTGEKVFLECVQDMDHENMFWYRQDPGLGLRLIYFSYDVKMKEKGDIPEGYSVSREKKERFSLILESASTNQTSMYLCASSWGQGDSPLHFGNGTRLTVT.

The chain links TRBV9 to TRBJ1-1; D not certain. The length of the CDR3 is 14 residues. Germline V gene data show CDR1 as SGDLS and CDR2 as YYNGEE. V lost 4 bases and J lost 6, with 16 bases in between. The CDR3 spells CASSTLGTRSEAFF. The CDR3 coding sequence is TGTGCCAGCAGCACCCTGGGCACCCGATCTGAAGCTTTCTTT.

The chain combines TRBV5-1 with TRBJ2-1; D is perhaps TRBD1 (5 bases). The V gene lost 2 bases and the J gene lost 8 bases, with 11 bases spanning the gap. CDR1 and CDR2 from the germline V gene are SGHRS and YFSETQ. This CDR3 has 13 residues. The CDR3: CASSLGHPDEQFF. The CDR3 DNA is TGCGCCAGCAGCTTAGGACATCCGGATGAGCAGTTCTTC.

This chain uses TRBV18 with TRBJ1-2; D not resolved. Germline V gives CDR1 KGHSH, CDR2 LQKENI. Trimming took 4 bases from V and 2 from J, leaving 17 bases between them. This CDR3 has 16 amino acids. CDR3 amino acids: CASSQIGEAINYGYTF. Here the CDR3 DNA reads TGTGCCAGCTCACAGATCGGGGAAGCCATAAACTATGGCTACACCTTC.

This chain uses TRBV3-1 (or the pseudogene TRBV3-2) with TRBJ2-2; 10 bases align to TRBD2. Trimming at V came to 6 bases and at J to 4 bases, leaving 5 bases not matched to a gene. Germline CDR1 is LGHDT and CDR2 is YNNKEL (reference sequence). This CDR3 has 15 amino acids. In DNA, the CDR3 is TGTGCCAGCAGTCTCGGACTAGCGGCCACCGGGGAGCTGTTTTTT. It translates to CASSLGLAATGELFF.

This sequence joins TRBV30 and TRBJ1-1; D is unclear. The V gene lost 5 bases and the J gene lost 1 base, with 11 bases spanning the gap. Germline V gives CDR1 GTSNPN, CDR2 SVGIG (reference sequence). The CDR3 totals 13 residues. CDR3: CAWDVRENTEAFF. In DNA form, the CDR3 reads TGTGCCTGGGATGTCCGGGAGAACACTGAAGCTTTCTTT.

This clone was recorded only once. This sequence joins TRBV10-3 and TRBJ2-4, with TRBD2 as a possible D gene (5 bases). V lost 0 bases, J lost 7 bases, and 10 bases lay in between. Per germline, CDR1 ENHRY and CDR2 SYGVKD. CDR3 length: 14 residues. The CDR3 loop is CAISESFAGNIQYF. The CDR3 region has the DNA TGTGCCATCAGTGAGTCGTTTGCGGGTAACATTCAGTACTTC.

The chain links TRBV30 to TRBJ1-1; D unresolved. V dropped 4 bases and J dropped 0 bases, with 12 bases sitting between them. There are 14 residues in the CDR3. CDR1 and CDR2 (germline): GTSNPN, SVGIG (reference sequence). CDR3 sequence (DNA): TGTGCCTGGACGCGGCACGGATTGAACACTGAAGCTTTCTTT. Its translation is CAWTRHGLNTEAFF.